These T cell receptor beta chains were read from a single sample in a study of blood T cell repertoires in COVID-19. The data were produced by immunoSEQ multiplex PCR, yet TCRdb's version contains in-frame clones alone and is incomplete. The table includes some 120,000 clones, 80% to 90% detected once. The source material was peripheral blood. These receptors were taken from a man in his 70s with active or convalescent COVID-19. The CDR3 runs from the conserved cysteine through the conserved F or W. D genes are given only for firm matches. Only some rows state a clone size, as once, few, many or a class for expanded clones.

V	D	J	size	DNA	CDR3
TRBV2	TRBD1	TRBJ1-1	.	TGTGCCAGCAGTGAAGGCCAGGGGGGACCGACAGCTTTCTTT	CASSEGQGGPTAFF
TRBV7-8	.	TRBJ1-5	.	TGTGCCAGCAGCCCATTAGGGGGTGCCAATCAGCCCCAGCATTTT	CASSPLGGANQPQHF
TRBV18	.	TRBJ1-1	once	TGTGCCAGCTCGCCAAGGACACAGAACACTGAAGCTTTCTTT	CASSPRTQNTEAFF
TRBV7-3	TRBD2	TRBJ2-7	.	TGTGCCAGCAGCTCCAGGGGACTAGCGGAGGCCTACGAGCAGTACTTC	CASSSRGLAEAYEQYF
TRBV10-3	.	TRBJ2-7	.	TGTGCCATCGAACAGACCTACGAGCAGTACTTC	CAIEQTYEQYF
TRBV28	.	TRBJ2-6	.	TGTGCCAGCAGACCCTGGGACACCGATGCTTCTGGGGCCAACGTCCTGACTTTC	CASRPWDTDASGANVLTF
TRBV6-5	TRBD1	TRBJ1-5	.	TGTGCCAGCAGTTACTCGGGACAGTATAGCAATCAGCCCCAGCATTTT	CASSYSGQYSNQPQHF
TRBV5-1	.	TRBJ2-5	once	TGCGCCAGCAACTGGTTGGAGACCCAGTACTTC	CASNWLETQYF
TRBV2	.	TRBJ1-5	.	TGTGCCAGCAGTGAAATAGGGGTCAATCAGCCCCAGCATTTT	CASSEIGVNQPQHF
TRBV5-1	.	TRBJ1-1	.	TGCGCCAGCAGTGGTGGGACCGGGACACTGGGGACTGAAGCTTTCTTT	CASSGGTGTLGTEAFF
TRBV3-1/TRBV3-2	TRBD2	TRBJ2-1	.	TGTGCCAGCAGCCAAGTTCCGCACCGGGACTACCAATACAATGAGCAGTTCTTC	CASSQVPHRDYQYNEQFF
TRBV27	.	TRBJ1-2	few	TGTGCCAGCAGTCCCTCTGCGGGAATTGGGTATGGCTACACCTTC	CASSPSAGIGYGYTF
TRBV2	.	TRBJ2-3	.	TGTGCCAGCAGCCCGACCGGGGATACGCAGTATTTT	CASSPTGDTQYF
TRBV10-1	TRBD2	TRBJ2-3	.	TGCGCCAGCAGCAAGGGACTAGCGGGAAAGCTGACTAGCACAGATACGCAGTATTTT	CASSKGLAGKLTSTDTQYF
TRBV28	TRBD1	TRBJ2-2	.	TGTGCCAGCAGGGGACAGGGGGTAGGGAACACCGGGGAGCTGTTTTTT	CASRGQGVGNTGELFF
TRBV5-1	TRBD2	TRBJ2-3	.	TGCGCCAGCAGCCTAGGAGGGCGGGAGTACACAGATACGCAGTATTTT	CASSLGGREYTDTQYF
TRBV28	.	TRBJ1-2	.	TGTGCCAGCAGTCTAGCCCGACAGGACTATGGCTACACCTTC	CASSLARQDYGYTF
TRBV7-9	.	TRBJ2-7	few	TGTGCCAGCAGCTTAGCAGGCAGGGCATCCTCCTACGAGCAGTACTTC	CASSLAGRASSYEQYF
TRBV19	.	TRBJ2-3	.	TGTGCCAGTAGAGAATCGGCTAGCCGCACAGATACGCAGTATTTT	CASRESASRTDTQYF
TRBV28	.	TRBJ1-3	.	TGTGCCAGCAGTCAACCAAGGGGGGGCGGTGGAAACACCATATATTTT	CASSQPRGGGGNTIYF
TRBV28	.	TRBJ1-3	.	TGTGCCAGCAGTACAGGGACTGGAAACACCATATATTTT	CASSTGTGNTIYF
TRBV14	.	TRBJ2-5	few	TGTGCCAGCAGCCGACCAGTGGGCAAGGCCCAAGAGACCCAGTACTTC	CASSRPVGKAQETQYF
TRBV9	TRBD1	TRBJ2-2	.	TGTGCCAGCAGCTTACGACAGGGCATCGCCGGGGAGCTGTTTTTT	CASSLRQGIAGELFF
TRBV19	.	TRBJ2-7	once	TGTGCCAGTAGCCGAAAACAGGGAAACGAGCAGTACTTC	CASSRKQGNEQYF
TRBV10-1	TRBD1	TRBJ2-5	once	TGCGCCAGCAGTGTGGGACAGAAAGAGACCCAGTACTTC	CASSVGQKETQYF
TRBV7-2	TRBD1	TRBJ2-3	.	TGTGCCAGCAGCTTAGGAGGGACAGGGGTCGGAGATACGCAGTATTTT	CASSLGGTGVGDTQYF
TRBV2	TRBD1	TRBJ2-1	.	TGTGCCAGAAACATAGGGACAGGTATAAATGAGCAGTTCTTC	CARNIGTGINEQFF
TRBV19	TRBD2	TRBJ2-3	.	TGTGCCAGTAGTGCACTAGCGGGAGCCGCAGATACGCAGTATTTT	CASSALAGAADTQYF
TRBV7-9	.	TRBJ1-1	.	TGTGCCAGCAGTCCCCAGGTGCACATGAACACTGAAGCTTTCTTT	CASSPQVHMNTEAFF
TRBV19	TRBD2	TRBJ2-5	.	TGTGCCAGTAGTTTAGCGGGAGGAGAGACCCAGTACTTC	CASSLAGGETQYF
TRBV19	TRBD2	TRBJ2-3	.	TGTGCCAGTAGTCCCGTAGCGGGAGAGAGCACAGATACGCAGTATTTT	CASSPVAGESTDTQYF
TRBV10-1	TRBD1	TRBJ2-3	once	TGCGCCAGCAGGCCGGACAGGGATGGCACAGATACGCAGTATTTT	CASRPDRDGTDTQYF
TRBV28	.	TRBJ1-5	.	TGTGCCAGCAGTTTAACGGTCGGGTCCCAGCATTTT	CASSLTVGSQHF
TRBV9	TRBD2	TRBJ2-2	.	TGTGCCAGCAGCGTAGGGGGGACTACCTTTGACGGGGAGCTGTTTTTT	CASSVGGTTFDGELFF
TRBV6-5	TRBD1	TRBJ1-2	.	TGTGCCAGCAGGGACAGGGGGACGGATGGCTACACCTTC	CASRDRGTDGYTF
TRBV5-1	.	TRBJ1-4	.	TGCGCCAGCAGCCCCGGCAGGGTTAATGAAAAACTGTTTTTT	CASSPGRVNEKLFF